This T cell receptor beta chain was captured by sequencing in a study of T cell responses to AZD1222 COVID-19 vaccine. Assay used: immunoSEQ multiplex PCR; TCRdb lists only in-frame clones, some missing. This sample has 65,000 to 80,000 clones, with 92% found just once. In regard to this clone: The antigen is not known. Other DNA variants within this sample encode the same CDR3.

This CDR3 contains 13 residues. Germline-derived CDR1 and CDR2 are SGHTA and FQGNSA. V shed 0 bases and J shed 2 bases, with 5 bases lying between them. Overall study results and limits: Spike-wide vaccine-associated CD4 TCRs dominated at 160-218 and 743-854. Among AZD1222 vaccinees, only five to seven were seropositive at baseline. White British donors predominated, females outnumbered males, and clonal diversity was possibly underestimated. Spike-specific TCR breadth and depth grew following two AZD1222 doses.

Sequences were derived from peripheral blood, sampled on day 0 of MenACWY control vaccination. The TCR sequence derives from an adult in good health. The chain uses TRBV7-2 and TRBJ2-7; perhaps TRBD2 as D (5 bases). The CDR3 DNA sequence: TGTGCCAGCAGCTTAGCGGGAGCCTACGAGCAGTACTTC. Amino acids: CASSLAGAYEQYF.